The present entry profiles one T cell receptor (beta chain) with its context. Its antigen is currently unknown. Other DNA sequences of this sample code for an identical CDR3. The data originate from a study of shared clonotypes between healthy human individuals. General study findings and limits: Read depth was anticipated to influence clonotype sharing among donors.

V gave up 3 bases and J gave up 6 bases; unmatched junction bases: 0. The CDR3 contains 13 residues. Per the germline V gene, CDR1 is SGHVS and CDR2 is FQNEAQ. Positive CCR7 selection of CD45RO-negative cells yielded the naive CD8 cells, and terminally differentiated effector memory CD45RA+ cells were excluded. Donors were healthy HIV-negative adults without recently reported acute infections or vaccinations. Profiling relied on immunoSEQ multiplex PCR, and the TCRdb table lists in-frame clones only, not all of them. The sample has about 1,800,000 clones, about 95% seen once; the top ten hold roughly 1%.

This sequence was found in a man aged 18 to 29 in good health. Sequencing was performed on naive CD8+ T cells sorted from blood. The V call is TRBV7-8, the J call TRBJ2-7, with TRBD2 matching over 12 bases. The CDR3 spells CASSLGLAGEQYF. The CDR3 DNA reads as TGTGCCAGCAGCTTGGGACTAGCGGGCGAGCAGTACTTC.